This TCR beta chain was observed in a study of blood T cells in healthy people across ages. General study points: Naive T cell percentage showed a strong correlation with the diversity of TCR beta. Age showed a roughly linear inverse relationship with TCR beta diversity per million T cells. Aged donors had fewer naive CD4+ cells and lower diversity than long-lived donors.

Trimming removed 0 bases from V and 12 bases from J, with 18 bases in between. The CDR3 runs to 15 residues. From germline, CDR1 is DFQATT and CDR2 SNEGSKA (reference sequence). Many counts were recorded for this clonotype. Its antigen is undetermined. The second PCR ran about 6 to 11 cycles with a sample-barcoded 5' primer and J-beta primers. Every molecule of cDNA carried a tag from a template-switch adaptor with 12 random nucleotides. TCRdb used MiXCR to reprocess the 5' RACE reads, holding one entry per CDR3 protein. The profile shows approximately 800,000 distinct CDR3 sequences, 40% to 65% of them singletons.

Sequenced material: blood. The chain employs TRBV20-1 and TRBJ1-6; tentative D call: TRBD1 (6 bases). The TCR sequence derives from a man at least 80 years old in good health. The CDR3 DNA follows: TGCAGTGCTAGAGATCGGGGGAACAGGGCGGGACCCCTCCACTTT. Translating gives CSARDRGNRAGPLHF.